These 30 T cell receptor beta chains came from one sample sequenced in a study of blood T cell repertoires in COVID-19. Produced via immunoSEQ multiplex PCR; TCRdb's table is partial and in-frame only. The sample consists of 200,000 to 250,000 clones, about nine tenths of them appearing once. The sample comprised PBMCs or T cells enriched from blood (not recorded which). These receptors were taken from a woman aged 25 to 45 who had recovered from COVID-19.

This clone was observed a few times. The V gene is TRBV5-4, the J gene TRBJ2-1, with TRBD2 as a possible D gene (6 bases). This CDR3 spans 14 amino acids. Germline V gene lookup returns CDR1 SGHNT and CDR2 YYREEE (reference sequence). Deletions cut 2 bases from V and 1 base from J, with 7 bases between. CDR3 in DNA: TGTGCCAGCAGCTTACGGGGGTCCTACAATGAGCAGTTCTTC. It specifies CASSLRGSYNEQFF.

The chain links TRBV9 to TRBJ2-3; 8 bases fit TRBD2. V was pared by 1 base and J by 7 bases, with 11 bases of the junction left unmatched. CDR1 and CDR2 from the germline V gene are SGDLS and YYNGEE. The CDR3 is 16 residues long. CDR3 in DNA: TGTGCCAGCAGCGTAACCCGGGGGGGCGTTCTAAATACGCAGTATTTT. Translation: CASSVTRGGVLNTQYF.

The CDR3 loop reads CASEGRANTGELFF. CDR3 coding DNA: TGTGCCAGCGAGGGGAGGGCGAACACCGGGGAGCTGTTTTTT. This chain links TRBV3-1 (or the pseudogene TRBV3-2) with TRBJ2-2; TRBD2 matches at 7 bases. Germline V gene sequence: CDR1 LGHDT, CDR2 YNNKEL (reference sequence). The CDR3 spans 14 residues. J lost 0 bases, V lost 8 bases, and 3 bases had no gene match.

Comment on this clone: Other DNA sequences of this sample code for an identical CDR3. This chain joins TRBV7-2 and TRBJ2-3, with a possible D match to TRBD2 (6 bases). Germline CDR1 SGHTA, CDR2 FQGNSA. Trimming stripped 0 bases from V and 2 bases from J, with 9 bases between. This CDR3 comprises 15 residues. The CDR3 coding sequence is TGTGCCAGCAGCTTAGCGGCGGGGCACACAGATACGCAGTATTTT. Encoded protein: CASSLAAGHTDTQYF.

This chain connects TRBV5-5 to TRBJ1-2; 12 nucleotides match TRBD1. The CDR3 loop spans 17 amino acids. The V segment lost 3 bases and the J segment 1 base; nucleotides outside the gene matches: 7. Germline-derived CDR1 and CDR2 are SGHKS and YYEKEE (reference sequence). The CDR3 DNA sequence: TGTGCCAGCAGCTCGCCGGGACAGGGGGCTTTTAACTATGGCTACACCTTC. Translating gives CASSSPGQGAFNYGYTF.

With regard to this clone: Within the sample, other DNA sequences also encode this same CDR3. The chain is built from TRBV7-9 and TRBJ2-1; the D gene is possibly TRBD1 (6 bases). Trimming took off 4 bases at V and 0 bases at J, with 10 bases between the two ends. Per the germline V gene, CDR1 is SEHNR and CDR2 is FQNEAQ (reference sequence). The CDR3 runs 15 residues. Written as DNA, the CDR3 is TGTGCCAGCAGCTCAACAGGGAGCTCCTACAATGAGCAGTTCTTC. This gives the protein CASSSTGSSYNEQFF.

This sequence joins TRBV6-5 and TRBJ2-1; tentatively, D is TRBD1 (6 bases). V lost 6 bases, J lost 7 bases, and 19 bases lay in between. The germline gives CDR1 MNHEY, CDR2 SVGAGI. The CDR3 runs 15 residues. Here the CDR3 reads CASRIEQGNLNEQFF. For the CDR3, the DNA is TGTGCCAGCAGGATTGAACAGGGAAATTTGAATGAGCAGTTCTTC.

This chain uses TRBV9 with TRBJ2-6; D ambiguous. Germline V CDR1 and CDR2: SGDLS, YYNGEE. This CDR3 is 17 amino acids long. V lost 0 bases to trimming and J lost 0 bases, with 10 bases between them. This CDR3 is CASSVGREYSGANVLTF. As DNA, the CDR3 is TGTGCCAGCAGCGTAGGAAGAGAATACTCTGGGGCCAACGTCCTGACTTTC.

The chain has TRBV4-3 and TRBJ2-2; 9 bases line up with TRBD1. Germline CDR1 reads LGHNA; CDR2 reads YSLEER. Trimming took 3 bases from V and 4 from J; bases not matched to a gene: 0. The CDR3 is made up of 14 amino acids. In DNA, the CDR3 is TGCGCCAGCAGCCAGACAGGGGGCACCGGGGAGCTGTTTTTT. It yields the protein CASSQTGGTGELFF.

CDR3 DNA sequence: TGCGCCAGCAGCCTCTCCTCAGGGGGGCATAACGAGCAGTACTTC. It is translated as CASSLSSGGHNEQYF. The rearrangement joins TRBV4-3 to TRBJ2-7; D possibly corresponds to TRBD1 (7 bases). The CDR3 covers 15 residues. The V end was cut by 4 bases, the J end by 5 bases, with 18 bases between. Germline-derived CDR1 and CDR2 are LGHNA and YSLEER.

The chain is built from TRBV2 and TRBJ1-5, with 7 bases lining up with TRBD1. CDR1 is SNHLY, CDR2 FYNNEI, per germline. Unmatched junction bases numbered 8, after V lost 8 bases and J lost 7 bases. The CDR3 length is 13 residues. The CDR3 DNA reads TGTGCCAGCGGGGGCAGGGGGAACCAGCCCCAGCATTTT. The encoded protein is CASGGRGNQPQHF.

This clone has only one observation. V and J are TRBV5-1 and TRBJ1-2, with TRBD1 as a possible D gene (5 bases). The CDR3 spans 14 residues. Germline V gives CDR1 SGHRS, CDR2 YFSETQ. V shed 0 bases and J shed 6 bases, with 12 bases lying between them. The DNA of the CDR3 is TGCGCCAGCAGCTTGGACAGGCCCCCCGATGGCTACACCTTC. Its translation: CASSLDRPPDGYTF.

The J gene is TRBJ2-1, the V gene TRBV7-8, with TRBD2 identical over 10 bases. The V gene's germline CDR1 is SGHVS and CDR2 FQNEAQ. With V trimmed by 5 bases and J by 0 bases, 13 bases remained unmatched. The CDR3 covers 19 residues. For the CDR3, the DNA is TGTGCCAGCAGCCCATCCCCTAGCGGGGGCCCCAGCTCCTACAATGAGCAGTTCTTC. Its translation: CASSPSPSGGPSSYNEQFF.

The chain uses TRBV7-3 and TRBJ2-2; TRBD1 matches at 8 bases. The CDR3 covers 17 residues. Looked up from germline, CDR1 is SGHTA and CDR2 is FQGTGA. With V trimmed by 0 bases and J by 5 bases, 8 bases remained unmatched. The CDR3 nucleotides are TGTGCCAGCAGCTTAACCCCCCCAGGACAGGGAACCGGGGAGCTGTTTTTT. It codes for CASSLTPPGQGTGELFF.

For the CDR3, the DNA is TGTGCCAGCAGCCCAGGGGGTGGTTCACCCCTCCACTTT. It translates to CASSPGGGSPLHF. This chain uses TRBV7-8 with TRBJ1-6; 7 bases line up with TRBD1. V was clipped by 5 bases and J by 9 bases; unmatched bases: 4. CDR3 length: 13 residues. CDR1 is SGHVS and CDR2 is FQNEAQ in the germline V gene.

This chain links TRBV6-2 or TRBV6-3 with TRBJ2-5, with 11 bases fitting TRBD1. The CDR3 is 17 amino acids. The germline CDR1 and CDR2 sequences are MNHEY and SVGEGT. Germline trimming cut 0 bases from V and 5 bases from J; bases unmatched to any gene: 8. CDR3 protein: CASSYSTGTGGKETQYF. CDR3 nucleotide sequence: TGTGCCAGCAGTTACTCGACCGGGACAGGGGGGAAGGAGACCCAGTACTTC.

This chain uses TRBV27 with TRBJ1-6; maybe TRBD1 (5 bases). V was clipped by 5 bases and J by 7 bases, with 24 bases between them. Germline CDR1 and CDR2: MNHEY and SMNVEV (reference sequence). The CDR3 covers 18 residues. Written as DNA, the CDR3 is TGTGCCAGCAGTCCCGACAAAATATGGGGCTTATACAATTCACCCCTCCACTTT. It yields the protein CASSPDKIWGLYNSPLHF.

J is TRBJ2-3 and V is TRBV5-1; 8 bases map to TRBD2. J lost 2 bases, V lost 0 bases, and 2 bases had no gene match. The CDR3 runs to 15 residues. The V gene's germline CDR1 is SGHRS and CDR2 YFSETQ. CDR3 DNA: TGCGCCAGCAGCTTGGACGGGGGGGCCACAGATACGCAGTATTTT. Protein: CASSLDGGATDTQYF.

On this clone itself: A far larger clone is one nucleotide away, so this likely arose from a read error. V is TRBV7-9 and J is TRBJ2-7; 10 bases agree with TRBD1. Looked up from germline, CDR1 is SEHNR and CDR2 is FQNEAQ (reference sequence). With V trimmed by 7 bases and J by 5 bases, 5 bases remained unmatched. CDR3 length: 13 amino acids. The CDR3 spells CASTGQGLNEQYF. CDR3 DNA sequence: TGTGCCAGCACGGGACAGGGGCTCAACGAGCAGTACTTC.

In DNA, the CDR3 is TGTGCCAGCAGCGTATCTAGGTCAGATACGCAGTATTTT. Translation: CASSVSRSDTQYF. The genes are TRBV9 and TRBJ2-3; no reliable D call. This CDR3 contains 13 residues. V shed 1 base and J shed 4 bases, with 7 bases lying between them. Germline values: CDR1 SGDLS, CDR2 YYNGEE.

The chain is built from TRBV7-8 and TRBJ1-1; D call uncertain. CDR1 and CDR2 (germline): SGHVS, FQNEAQ. Trimming removed 3 bases from V and 4 bases from J, with 9 bases in between. The CDR3 sequence is 13 residues long. CDR3 protein: CASSFLRRTEAFF. The CDR3 DNA reads as TGTGCCAGCAGCTTCCTGCGGCGCACTGAAGCTTTCTTT. The whole variable domain, filled in from reference TRBV7-8 and TRBJ1-1, reads GAGVSQSPRYKVAKRGQDVALRCDPISGHVSLFWYQQALGQGPEFLTYFQNEAQLDKSGLPSDRFFAERPEGSVSTLKIQRTQQEDSAVYLCASSFLRRTEAFFGQGTRLTVV.

This chain joins TRBV19 and TRBJ1-4; 7 bases map to TRBD1. The trim removed 4 bases at V and 4 bases at J, leaving 3 bases unmatched. This CDR3 has 14 residues. Germline CDR1 LNHDA, CDR2 SQIVND (reference sequence). CDR3 residues: CASSTRGVNEKLFF. CDR3 nucleotide sequence: TGTGCCAGTAGTACCAGGGGGGTTAATGAAAAACTGTTTTTT. Looking up the rest from reference TRBV19 and TRBJ1-4 gives the full variable domain: DGGITQSPKYLFRKEGQNVTLSCEQNLNHDAMYWYRQDPGQGLRLIYYSQIVNDFQKGDIAEGYSVSREKKESFPLTVTSAQKNPTAFYLCASSTRGVNEKLFFGSGTQLSVL.

The rearrangement joins TRBV9 to TRBJ2-2; 9 bases are a match to TRBD2. The CDR3 loop spans 17 amino acids. Looked up from germline, CDR1 is SGDLS and CDR2 is YYNGEE. Trimming cost V 0 bases and J 0 bases; bases outside gene matches: 3. The CDR3 DNA reads as TGTGCCAGCAGCGTAGGTAGCGGGGGCCCGAACACCGGGGAGCTGTTTTTT. It yields the protein CASSVGSGGPNTGELFF.

The chain employs TRBV2 and TRBJ2-3; TRBD2 matches 8 bases. The V gene's germline CDR1 is SNHLY and CDR2 FYNNEI. The trim removed 4 bases at V and 2 bases at J, leaving 8 bases unmatched. The CDR3 totals 16 residues. CDR3 residues: CASSAIAGSDTDTQYF. CDR3 nucleotide sequence: TGTGCCAGCAGTGCTATAGCGGGGTCAGACACAGATACGCAGTATTTT.

CDR3 residues: CASSLVTGLSTEAFF. Here the CDR3 DNA reads TGTGCCAGCAGCTTAGTTACGGGGTTGAGCACTGAAGCTTTCTTT. The chain employs TRBV7-9 and TRBJ1-1, with D unclear. The germline V gene has CDR1 SEHNR and CDR2 FQNEAQ (reference sequence). With 1 base removed from V and 4 bases from J, the gap between germline ends came to 13 bases. The CDR3 is 15 amino acids.

The chain has TRBV6-1 and TRBJ1-4; 8 nucleotides align to TRBD1. The germline V gene encodes CDR1 MNHNS and CDR2 SASEGT. This CDR3 comprises 15 residues. V lost 6 bases, J lost 5 bases, and 8 bases stayed unmatched. This CDR3 reads CASRYDRGRNEKLFF. CDR3 DNA: TGTGCCAGCAGATACGACAGGGGTAGGAATGAAAAACTGTTTTTT.

This clone has more than one count but fewer than ten. The chain combines TRBV7-9 with TRBJ2-3, with 9 bases matching TRBD2. Germline CDR1 reads SEHNR; CDR2 reads FQNEAQ (reference sequence). V shed 5 bases, J shed 0 bases, and the junction held 3 bases outside the gene matches. The CDR3 is made up of 15 amino acids. The CDR3 sequence: CASSQRGASTDTQYF. The CDR3 nucleotides are TGTGCCAGCAGCCAGCGGGGGGCTAGCACAGATACGCAGTATTTT.

V usage is TRBV27 and J usage is TRBJ2-7; 9 bases are shared with TRBD2. Germline CDR1 and CDR2: MNHEY and SMNVEV (reference sequence). V shed 6 bases, J shed 12 bases, and the junction held 24 bases outside the gene matches. CDR3 length: 17 residues. DNA of the CDR3: TGTGCCAGCAGCCTCCAGGTTCCTAGCGGGGATACAGGAGGGCCGTACTTC. Its translation: CASSLQVPSGDTGGPYF.

The rearrangement links TRBV4-3 to TRBJ2-1; 7 bases map to TRBD2. Germline CDR1 reads LGHNA; CDR2 reads YSLEER. V dropped 0 bases and J dropped 8; count of bases not matched to a gene: 13. The CDR3 is made up of 17 amino acids. The CDR3 sequence is CASSQDIASGVRDEQFF. In DNA form, the CDR3 reads TGCGCCAGCAGCCAAGATATTGCCAGCGGGGTTCGGGATGAGCAGTTCTTC.

V usage is TRBV4-3 and J usage is TRBJ1-5; no definite D call. The CDR3 has 14 amino acids. Trimming left V 2 bases short and J 2 bases short, with 7 bases between. Germline V gene data show CDR1 as LGHNA and CDR2 as YSLEER. In nucleotides, the CDR3 is TGCGCCAGCAGCCAATCCGGGGGCAATCAGCCCCAGCATTTT. This gives the protein CASSQSGGNQPQHF.